Here is one T cell receptor (beta chain) with its context. Other DNA variants within this sample encode the same CDR3. This CDR3 contains 12 residues. Germline-derived CDR1 and CDR2 are SQVTM and ANQGSEA. Between the trimmed V and J ends, which lost 6 bases and 0 bases, there was a span of 6 bases. This sample is part of a study of blood T cell repertoires in COVID-19. Authors' analysis steps: Using reference gene primer amplification, nucleated cell counts were estimated. Sequencing was performed with immunoSEQ multiplex PCR; in TCRdb, only in-frame clones are kept and a portion is missing. Clone size and the V and J calls come from that table; the DNA yielded D and trimming. Of 290,000 or so clones listed, almost 90% were seen once; the top ten hold approximately 4.5%. All enrollees were about 18 to 100 years old and from roughly 26 US areas. Cohorts were based on clinical histories the participants reported.

The rearrangement links TRBV29-1 to TRBJ1-5; D may be TRBD1 (5 bases). Sequenced input: PBMCs or T cells enriched from blood (not recorded which). This clonotype originated in a woman between 18 and 30 years old with acute COVID-19. Here the CDR3 DNA reads TGCAGCGTAGGGGATAGCAATCAGCCCCAGCATTTT. Protein: CSVGDSNQPQHF.